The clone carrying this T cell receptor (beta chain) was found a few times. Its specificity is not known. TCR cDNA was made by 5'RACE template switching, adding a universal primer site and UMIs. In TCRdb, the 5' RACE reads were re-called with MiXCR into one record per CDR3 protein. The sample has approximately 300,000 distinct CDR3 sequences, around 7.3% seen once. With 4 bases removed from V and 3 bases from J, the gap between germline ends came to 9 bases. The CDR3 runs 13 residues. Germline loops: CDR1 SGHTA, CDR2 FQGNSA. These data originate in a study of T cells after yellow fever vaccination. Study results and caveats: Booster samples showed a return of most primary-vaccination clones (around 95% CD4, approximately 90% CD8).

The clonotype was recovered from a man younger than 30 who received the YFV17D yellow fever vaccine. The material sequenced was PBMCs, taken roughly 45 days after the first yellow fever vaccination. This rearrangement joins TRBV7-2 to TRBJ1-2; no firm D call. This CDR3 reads CASSSAEYYGYTF. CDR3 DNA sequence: TGTGCCAGCAGCTCCGCAGAATACTATGGCTACACCTTC.